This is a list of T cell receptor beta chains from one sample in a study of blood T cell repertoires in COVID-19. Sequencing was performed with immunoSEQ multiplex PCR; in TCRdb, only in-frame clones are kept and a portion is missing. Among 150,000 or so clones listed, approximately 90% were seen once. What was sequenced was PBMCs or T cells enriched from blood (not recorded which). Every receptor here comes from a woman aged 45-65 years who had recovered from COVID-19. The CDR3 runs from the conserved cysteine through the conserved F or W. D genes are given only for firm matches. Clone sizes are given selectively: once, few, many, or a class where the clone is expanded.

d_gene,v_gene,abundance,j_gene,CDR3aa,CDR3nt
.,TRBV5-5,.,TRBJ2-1,CASSLQSNNEQFF,TGTGCCAGCAGCTTACAATCGAACAATGAGCAGTTCTTC
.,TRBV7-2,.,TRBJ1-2,CASSLEAGLAYGYTF,TGTGCCAGCAGCTTAGAGGCAGGGTTGGCCTATGGCTACACCTTC
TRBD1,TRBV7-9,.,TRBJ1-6,CASSLGQQNSPLHF,TGTGCCAGCAGCTTGGGACAGCAAAATTCACCCCTCCACTTT
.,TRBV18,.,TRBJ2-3,CASSDTRMTDTQYF,TGTGCCAGCTCGGACACCCGAATGACAGATACGCAGTATTTT
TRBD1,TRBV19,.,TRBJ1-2,CASSKQQGEMKKDYGYTF,TGTGCCAGTAGTAAGCAACAGGGGGAGATGAAAAAGGACTATGGCTACACCTTC
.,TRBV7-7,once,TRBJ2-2,CASSSSDLKQGELFF,TGTGCTAGCAGCTCGTCCGACTTGAAGCAAGGGGAGCTGTTTTTT
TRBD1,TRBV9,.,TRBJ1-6,CASSVSTGVGSPLHF,TGTGCCAGCAGCGTATCGACAGGGGTGGGTTCACCCCTCCACTTT
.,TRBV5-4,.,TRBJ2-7,CASSSTENYEQYF,TGTGCCAGCAGCTCGACAGAGAACTACGAGCAGTACTTC
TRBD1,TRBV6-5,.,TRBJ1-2,CASSPRGTGEGYTF,TGTGCCAGCAGTCCGAGGGGGACAGGGGAGGGCTACACCTTC
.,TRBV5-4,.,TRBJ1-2,CASSLALYGYTF,TGTGCCAGCAGCTTGGCTCTCTATGGCTACACCTTC
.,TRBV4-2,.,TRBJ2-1,CASSQDKQSQNEQFF,TGTGCCAGCAGCCAAGATAAACAGTCACAAAATGAGCAGTTCTTC
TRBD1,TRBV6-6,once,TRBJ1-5,CASSSGQVPSNQPQHF,TGTGCCAGCAGTTCTGGACAGGTACCTAGCAATCAGCCCCAGCATTTT
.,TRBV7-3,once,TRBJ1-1,CASSLGWRTEAFF,TGTGCCAGCAGCTTGGGGTGGAGGACTGAAGCTTTCTTT
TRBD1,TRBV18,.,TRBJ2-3,CASATRQGATDTQYF,TGTGCCAGCGCGACGCGACAGGGAGCTACAGATACGCAGTATTTT
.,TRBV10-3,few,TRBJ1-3,CAISTLYTIYF,TGTGCCATCTCGACTCTGTACACCATATATTTT
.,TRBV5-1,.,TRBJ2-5,CASSLLGLDEETQYF,TGCGCCAGCAGCTTACTCGGGTTAGACGAAGAGACCCAGTACTTC
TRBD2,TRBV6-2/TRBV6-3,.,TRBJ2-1,CASSPSHGGAWFF,TGTGCCAGCAGCCCCTCCCACGGGGGGGCCTGGTTCTTC
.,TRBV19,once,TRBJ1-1,CASSEGGTEAFF,TGTGCCAGTAGTGAGGGTGGAACTGAAGCTTTCTTT
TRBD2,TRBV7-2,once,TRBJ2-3,CASSFGGLATDTQYF,TGTGCCAGCAGCTTCGGGGGACTAGCAACAGATACGCAGTATTTT
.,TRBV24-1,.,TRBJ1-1,CATSGEGNTEAFF,TGTGCCACCAGTGGGGAGGGGAACACTGAAGCTTTCTTT
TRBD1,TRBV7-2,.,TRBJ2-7,CASSLGGQKTYEQYF,TGTGCCAGCAGCTTAGGGGGACAGAAGACCTACGAGCAGTACTTC
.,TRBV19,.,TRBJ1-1,CASSPGRGMNTEAFF,TGTGCCAGTAGTCCTGGGCGGGGGATGAACACTGAAGCTTTCTTT
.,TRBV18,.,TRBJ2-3,CASSSRDTSTDTQYF,TGTGCCAGCTCAAGCCGGGACACCAGCACAGATACGCAGTATTTT
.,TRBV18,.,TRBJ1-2,CASSPGVENYGYTF,TGTGCCAGCTCGCCGGGGGTAGAGAACTATGGCTACACCTTC
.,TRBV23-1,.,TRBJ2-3,CASSHPDKNRDTQYF,TGCGCCAGCAGTCACCCGGACAAGAATCGAGATACGCAGTATTTT
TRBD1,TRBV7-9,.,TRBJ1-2,CASSFGQGIYGYTF,TGTGCCAGCAGCTTCGGACAGGGAATCTATGGCTACACCTTC
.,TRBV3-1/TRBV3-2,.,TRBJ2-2,CASSQGKQETGELFF,TGTGCCAGCAGCCAAGGAAAACAGGAGACCGGGGAGCTGTTTTTT
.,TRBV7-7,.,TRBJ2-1,CASSLIPPSGGASNEQFF,TGTGCCAGCAGCTTAATCCCCCCGTCCGGAGGGGCATCCAATGAGCAGTTCTTC